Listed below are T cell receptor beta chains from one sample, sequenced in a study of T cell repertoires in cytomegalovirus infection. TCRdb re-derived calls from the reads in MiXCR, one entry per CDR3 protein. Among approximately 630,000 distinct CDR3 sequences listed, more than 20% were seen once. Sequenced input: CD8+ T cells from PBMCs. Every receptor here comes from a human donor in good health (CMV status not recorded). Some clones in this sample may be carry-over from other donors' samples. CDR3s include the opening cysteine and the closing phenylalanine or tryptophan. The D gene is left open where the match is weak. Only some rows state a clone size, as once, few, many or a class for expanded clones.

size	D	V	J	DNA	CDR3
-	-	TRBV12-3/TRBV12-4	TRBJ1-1	TGTGCCAGTGACCGGGACACAGCTCCGAACACTGAAGCTTTCTTT	CASDRDTAPNTEAFF
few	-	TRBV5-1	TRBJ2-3	TGCGCCAGCAGCATGCAGGTCGTTGATACAGATACGCAGTATTTT	CASSMQVVDTDTQYF
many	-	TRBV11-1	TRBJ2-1	TGTGCCAGCAGCCTACCCGGAGAATATATCAATGAGCAGTTCTTC	CASSLPGEYINEQFF
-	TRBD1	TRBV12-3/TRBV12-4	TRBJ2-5	TGTGCCAGCAGCCCCTCGGACAGGGAAGAGGAGACCCAGTACTTC	CASSPSDREEETQYF
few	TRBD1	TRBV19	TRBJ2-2	TGTGCCAGTAGATCGAGACAGGGGAACACCGGGGAGCTGTTTTTT	CASRSRQGNTGELFF
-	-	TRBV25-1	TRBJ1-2	TGTGCCAGCAGTGAACCCCGCCGCCTGGGAGTTGGACCGTTAGATGGCTACACCTTC	CASSEPRRLGVGPLDGYTF
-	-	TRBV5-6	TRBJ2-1	TGTGCCAGCAGCTTTTGGAATTACAATGAGCAGTTCTTC	CASSFWNYNEQFF
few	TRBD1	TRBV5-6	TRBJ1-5	TGTGCCAGCAGCTGGGGACAGGGAGGCGTCAATCAGCCCCAGCATTTT	CASSWGQGGVNQPQHF
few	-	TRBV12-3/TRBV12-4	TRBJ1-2	TGTGCCAGCAGTCCGGGACGTATTGGCTACACCTTC	CASSPGRIGYTF
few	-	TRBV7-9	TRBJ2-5	TGTGCCAGCAGCAAAAGGAGGTCAGGAGAGACCCAGTACTTC	CASSKRRSGETQYF
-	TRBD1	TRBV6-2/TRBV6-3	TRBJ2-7	TGTGCCAGCAGTTACCAGGGGGCCTCCCATTACGAGCAGTACTTC	CASSYQGASHYEQYF
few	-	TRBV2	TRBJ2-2	TGTGCCAGCAGTAGTCCTGAGGGAACCAACACCGGGGAGCTGTTTTTT	CASSSPEGTNTGELFF
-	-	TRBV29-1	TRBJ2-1	TGCAGCGTTGAAGATTCTGGGCTGTCCTCCTACAATGAGCAGTTCTTC	CSVEDSGLSSYNEQFF
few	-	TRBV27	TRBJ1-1	TGTGCCAGCACTCTGAATTTCGTCGGGGCTGCGAACACTGAAGCTTTCTTT	CASTLNFVGAANTEAFF
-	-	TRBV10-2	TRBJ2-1	TGCGCCAGCAGTGAGTCGGGTGCGCAGAACAATGAGCAGTTCTTC	CASSESGAQNNEQFF
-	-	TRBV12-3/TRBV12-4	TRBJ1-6	TGTGCCAGCAGTTCGGGTAAGGGAGCACCCCTCCACTTT	CASSSGKGAPLHF
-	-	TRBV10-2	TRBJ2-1	TGCGCCACCAGTTTTATTGGCCAACGCTCCTACAATGAGCAGTTCTTC	CATSFIGQRSYNEQFF
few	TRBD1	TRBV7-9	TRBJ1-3	TGTGCCAGCAGCTCGGACAGGGCGAACACCATATATTTT	CASSSDRANTIYF
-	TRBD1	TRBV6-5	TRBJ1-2	TGTGCCAGCAGTTATACGGACAGGGGATATCGCTATGGCTACACCTTC	CASSYTDRGYRYGYTF
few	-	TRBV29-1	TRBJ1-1	TGCAGCACGTGGACTAGGGCCTCGAACACTGAAGCTTTCTTT	CSTWTRASNTEAFF
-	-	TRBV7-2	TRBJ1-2	TGTGCCAGCAGCTTAAGTCTGGCAGGTGCACTATTTAACTATGGCTACACCTTC	CASSLSLAGALFNYGYTF
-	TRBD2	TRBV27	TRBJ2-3	TGTGCCCAATCCGCGGCTAGCGGGGGAGAAAACAGCACAGATACGCAGTATTTT	CAQSAASGGENSTDTQYF
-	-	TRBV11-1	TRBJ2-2	TGTGCCAGCAGCTTGCCGGGAAGGAGCCTCACCGGGGAGCTGTTTTTT	CASSLPGRSLTGELFF
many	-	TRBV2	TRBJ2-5	TGTGCCAGCATCACCCCAGGGGAAGAGACCCAGTACTTC	CASITPGEETQYF
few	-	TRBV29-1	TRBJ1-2	TGCAGCGTTGTTCAGGCCACTCGGGGCTACACCTTC	CSVVQATRGYTF
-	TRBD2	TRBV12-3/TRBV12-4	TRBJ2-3	TGTGCCAACAGTCCGGGAGGGCGGGGGTCAGATACGCAGTATTTT	CANSPGGRGSDTQYF
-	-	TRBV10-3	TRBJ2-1	TGTGCCATCGGGGAACAGCCGTACAATGAGCAGTTCTTC	CAIGEQPYNEQFF
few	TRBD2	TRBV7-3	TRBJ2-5	TGTGCCAGCAGCTTAACCGGACTAGCGGGGCAAGAGACCCAGTACTTC	CASSLTGLAGQETQYF
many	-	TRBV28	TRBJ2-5	TGTGCCAGCAGTTTACCGGGGTTTCAAGAGACCCAGTACTTC	CASSLPGFQETQYF
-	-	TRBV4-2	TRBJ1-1	TGTGCCAGCAGCCAAGAGTACAGACAGGCCCATGAAGCTTTCTTT	CASSQEYRQAHEAFF
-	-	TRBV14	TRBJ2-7	TGTGCCAGCAGCCAAGATAACAGGGACGAGCAGTACTTC	CASSQDNRDEQYF
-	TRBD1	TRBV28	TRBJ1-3	TGTGCCAGCAGTTTTTGGGGGACAGGGGGCAGTGGAAACACCATATATTTT	CASSFWGTGGSGNTIYF
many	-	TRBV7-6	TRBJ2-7	TGTGCCAGCAGCTTAAGGCACCCACGCTACGAGCAGTACTTC	CASSLRHPRYEQYF
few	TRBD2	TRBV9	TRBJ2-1	TGTGCCAGCAGCCCACGGGGGGGGCAAGATGAGCAGTTCTTC	CASSPRGGQDEQFF